Detailed here is one T cell receptor (beta chain). Antigen unknown. The donors were part of the approximately 120-subject validation cohort, which stood apart from the 666-subject first cohort. These data belong to a study of cytomegalovirus exposure and HLA in healthy donors. Study-wide results and caveats: Reports described diagnosis of cytomegalovirus status by the classifier as highly specific and sensitive. For most TCR sequences rarity was the rule, although some public TCRs occurred in many donors.

The protocol was immunoSEQ multiplex PCR, while the TCRdb copy is restricted to in-frame clones and leaves out a portion. In the table there are about 50,000 clones, roughly 92% of which are singletons. The sequenced material came from PBMCs. The source of this sequence is a man between 18 and 29 years old in good health and CMV-seronegative.

The CDR3 DNA reads as TGTGCCAGCAGCCAGACTAGCTACAATGAGCAGTTCTTC. Its translation: CASSQTSYNEQFF. The V gene is TRBV9, the J gene TRBJ2-1; the D gene is possibly TRBD2 (6 bases). The germline V gene encodes CDR1 SGDLS and CDR2 YYNGEE. The CDR3 runs to 13 residues. The ends were cut back, 4 bases at V and 3 bases at J, with 8 bases in the middle.